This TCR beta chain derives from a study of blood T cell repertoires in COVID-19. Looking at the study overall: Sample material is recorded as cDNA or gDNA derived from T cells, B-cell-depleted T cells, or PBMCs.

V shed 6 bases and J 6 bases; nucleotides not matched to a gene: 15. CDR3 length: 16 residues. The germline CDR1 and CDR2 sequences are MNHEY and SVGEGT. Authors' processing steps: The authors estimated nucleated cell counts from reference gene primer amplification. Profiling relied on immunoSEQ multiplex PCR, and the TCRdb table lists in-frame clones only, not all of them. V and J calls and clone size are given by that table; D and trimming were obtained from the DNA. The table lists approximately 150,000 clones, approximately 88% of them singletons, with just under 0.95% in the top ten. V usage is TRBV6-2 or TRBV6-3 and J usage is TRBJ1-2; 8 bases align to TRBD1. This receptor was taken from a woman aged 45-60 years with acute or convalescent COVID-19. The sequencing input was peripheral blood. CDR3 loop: CASSLYRQGSRDGYTF. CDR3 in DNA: TGTGCCAGCAGCTTGTACCGACAGGGGAGTAGGGATGGCTACACCTTC.